Below, one T cell receptor (beta chain) is given with its context. These data are taken from a study of blood T cell repertoires in COVID-19. Study background: Donors in the United States, Italy and Spain gave samples during acute or convalescent COVID-19. Sources were T cells, B-cell-depleted T cells, or PBMCs; the material itself was cDNA or gDNA.

As originally analysed: Cell counts per sample came from amplifying reference gene primers. Using immunoSEQ multiplex PCR, the repertoire was profiled, and TCRdb retains in-frame clones only, with some absent. D and trimming come from the DNA, and the V and J calls and clone size come from that table. The sample consists of some 280,000 clones, roughly 90% of them appearing once. This CDR3 spans 15 amino acids. The germline V and J ends were trimmed by 5 bases and 2 bases, with 12 bases remaining between them. Germline CDR1 MNHEY, CDR2 SMNVEV (reference sequence). The TCR was taken from a woman between 55 and 75 years old with acute or convalescent COVID-19. The sample was peripheral blood. This sequence joins TRBV27 and TRBJ2-2; D gene ambiguous. CDR3 amino acids: CASSPFLDNTGELFF. DNA of the CDR3: TGTGCCAGCAGTCCCTTCCTAGACAACACCGGGGAGCTGTTTTTT.